A single sample gave rise to the 21 T cell receptor beta chains below, sequenced in a study of cytomegalovirus exposure and HLA in healthy donors. The PCR used 60 Vbeta and 13 Jbeta primers. The data were produced by immunoSEQ multiplex PCR, yet TCRdb's version contains in-frame clones alone and is incomplete. This table holds 80,000 to 100,000 clones, roughly 75% found once. The sample consisted of PBMCs. The receptor source for this set is a man aged 25-40 years in good health and CMV-seronegative.

The gene calls are TRBV4-1 and TRBJ2-1, with 10 bases identical to TRBD2. The CDR3 has 17 amino acids. V was pared by 1 base and J by 6 bases, with 9 bases of the junction left unmatched. Germline-derived CDR1 and CDR2 are MGHRA and YSYEKL. Here the CDR3 DNA reads TGCGCCAGCAGCCAAGTGTCGGGGACTAGCGTTTTCAATGAGCAGTTCTTC. Its translation is CASSQVSGTSVFNEQFF.

This chain joins TRBV14 and TRBJ2-3, with D possibly being TRBD2 (6 bases). Between the trimmed V and J ends, which lost 1 base and 7 bases, there was a span of 21 bases. This CDR3 is built from 17 residues. Germline loops: CDR1 SGHDN, CDR2 FVKESK. The CDR3 DNA reads as TGTGCCAGCAGCCAAGTTGGTCTCGGGAGCGGGTTTAATACGCAGTATTTT. It yields the protein CASSQVGLGSGFNTQYF.

This clone appeared a single time. The rearrangement joins TRBV30 to TRBJ2-7; 9 nucleotides line up with TRBD2. There are 15 residues in the CDR3. CDR1 is GTSNPN and CDR2 is SVGIG in the germline V gene (reference sequence). After removal of 3 bases from V and 0 bases from J, the junction contained 6 bases not matched to a gene. DNA of the CDR3: TGTGCCTGGAGCGCCAGCGGGAGGCCCTCCTACGAGCAGTACTTC. Residues: CAWSASGRPSYEQYF.

In its sample, this clone was seen a few times. The rearrangement joins TRBV6-1 to TRBJ1-3; no clear D gene. Germline V gene sequence: CDR1 MNHNS, CDR2 SASEGT. Trimming shortened V by 8 bases and J by 1 base, and 15 bases separated the two germline ends. This CDR3 comprises 15 residues. CDR3 in amino acids: CASPAGGDSGNTIYF. CDR3 DNA: TGTGCCAGCCCGGCGGGCGGGGATTCTGGAAACACCATATATTTT.

The V gene is TRBV30, the J gene TRBJ2-2; 7 bases line up with TRBD1. V gave up 2 bases and J gave up 3 bases; unmatched junction bases: 6. Germline V CDR1 and CDR2: GTSNPN, SVGIG (reference sequence). The CDR3 length is 15 residues. CDR3 residues: CAWSSSGTDTGELFF. The CDR3 bases are TGTGCCTGGAGTTCCTCCGGGACAGACACCGGGGAGCTGTTTTTT. The complete variable domain, with remaining parts taken from reference TRBV30 and TRBJ2-2, reads SQTIHQWPATLVQPVGSPLSLECTVEGTSNPNLYWYRQAAGRGLQLLFYSVGIGQISSEVPQNLSASRPQDRQFILSSKKLLLSDSGFYLCAWSSSGTDTGELFFGEGSRLTVL.

The chain couples TRBV28 to TRBJ1-4; 10 bases fit TRBD1. This CDR3 has 16 amino acids. Trimming cost V 6 bases and J 7 bases; bases outside gene matches: 11. Looked up from germline, CDR1 is MDHEN and CDR2 is SYDVKM. CDR3 amino acids: CASSPAGGQGREKLFF. CDR3 sequence (DNA): TGTGCCAGCAGCCCGGCCGGGGGACAGGGGCGTGAAAAACTGTTTTTT.

This clone has a handful of counts. The same CDR3 is also encoded by other DNA sequences in this sample. The J gene is TRBJ1-1, the V gene TRBV4-3, with 7 nucleotides matching TRBD1. This CDR3 spans 14 amino acids. Germline V gives CDR1 LGHNA, CDR2 YSLEER. Germline trimming cut 1 base from V and 3 bases from J; bases unmatched to any gene: 2. Here the CDR3 reads CASSQGGGHTEAFF. The CDR3, as DNA: TGCGCCAGCAGCCAAGGAGGGGGCCACACTGAAGCTTTCTTT.

CDR3 bases: TGTGCCTGGAGTACCTCGGGAAATCAGCCCCAGCATTTT. This translates into CAWSTSGNQPQHF. The chain combines TRBV30 with TRBJ1-5; D is undetermined. With 2 bases removed from V and 4 bases from J, the gap between germline ends came to 9 bases. CDR3 length: 13 amino acids. Germline-derived CDR1 and CDR2 are GTSNPN and SVGIG (reference sequence).

This chain links TRBV18 with TRBJ2-3, with TRBD2 identical over 9 bases. The CDR3 length is 15 residues. Per the germline V gene, CDR1 is KGHSH and CDR2 is LQKENI. V dropped 1 base and J dropped 5; count of bases not matched to a gene: 4. The CDR3 nucleotides are TGTGCCAGCTCACCACTTGTAGCGGGAGAAGATACGCAGTATTTT. Its protein is CASSPLVAGEDTQYF.

This chain's CDR3 is CASSGRTNTGELFF. The CDR3 bases are TGCGCCAGCAGCGGCAGGACGAACACCGGGGAGCTGTTTTTT. This chain uses TRBV5-1 with TRBJ2-2; the D is unclear. V shed 4 bases and J shed 0 bases, with 7 bases lying between them. CDR3 length: 14 residues. CDR1 and CDR2 (germline): SGHRS, YFSETQ. The full variable domain, with the rest looked up from reference TRBV5-1 and TRBJ2-2, is KAGVTQTPRYLIKTRGQQVTLSCSPISGHRSVSWYQQTPGQGLQFLFEYFSETQRNKGNFPGRFSGRQFSNSRSEMNVSTLELGDSALYLCASSGRTNTGELFFGEGSRLTVL.

The genes are TRBV7-8 and TRBJ2-7; TRBD2 aligns across 9 bases. The CDR3 covers 17 residues. V shed 2 bases and J 0 bases; nucleotides not matched to a gene: 8. Germline CDR1 SGHVS, CDR2 FQNEAQ. DNA for the CDR3: TGTGCCAGCAGCTTATCAAGTATGACTAGCGGCTCCTACGAGCAGTACTTC. Protein sequence: CASSLSSMTSGSYEQYF.

The gene calls are TRBV5-1 and TRBJ1-6, with D uncertain. The CDR3 consists of 15 residues. Germline values: CDR1 SGHRS, CDR2 YFSETQ. V was clipped by 0 bases and J by 6 bases, with 10 bases between them. The CDR3 DNA follows: TGCGCCAGCAGCTTGGAACAGCTGGGTAATTCACCCCTCCACTTT. Its translation is CASSLEQLGNSPLHF.

In its sample, this clone was seen a few times. This chain connects TRBV18 to TRBJ1-4, with D perhaps matching TRBD1 (5 bases). V lost 3 bases and J lost 7, with 15 bases in between. CDR1 and CDR2 (germline): KGHSH, LQKENI. The CDR3 consists of 15 residues. As DNA, the CDR3 is TGTGCCAGCTCACCCCCGACAGATCCAGGTGAAAAACTGTTTTTT. This codes for CASSPPTDPGEKLFF.

The rearrangement joins TRBV14 to TRBJ2-3; 9 bases are a match to TRBD2. The trim removed 0 bases at V and 7 bases at J, leaving 11 bases unmatched. The CDR3 is 17 amino acids. The germline V gene has CDR1 SGHDN and CDR2 FVKESK. The CDR3 region is CASSQERMAGGLNTQYF. CDR3 DNA: TGTGCCAGCAGCCAAGAAAGGATGGCGGGAGGGCTGAATACGCAGTATTTT.

The CDR3 protein is CAWRVPGQGNTEAFF. The DNA for the CDR3 is TGTGCCTGGAGGGTCCCGGGCCAGGGGAACACTGAAGCTTTCTTT. The chain carries TRBV30 and TRBJ1-1; a weak D match, TRBD1 (5 bases). Germline V gene data show CDR1 as GTSNPN and CDR2 as SVGIG (reference sequence). V was trimmed by 3 bases and J by 1 base, leaving 15 bases between them. CDR3 length equals 15 residues.

This chain links TRBV6-6 with TRBJ1-1; 10 nucleotides match TRBD1. V trimming: 5 bases; J trimming: 1 base; junction bases outside the gene matches: 4. The CDR3 length is 15 residues. Germline V gives CDR1 MNHNY, CDR2 SVGAGI (reference sequence). The CDR3 here is CASSQRDRGNTEAFF. The CDR3 coding sequence is TGTGCCAGCAGTCAACGGGACAGGGGGAACACTGAAGCTTTCTTT.

This clone was observed a single time. V usage is TRBV28 and J usage is TRBJ1-1; 7 nucleotides agree with TRBD1. V lost 7 bases, J lost 2 bases, and 10 bases stayed unmatched. Germline V CDR1 and CDR2: MDHEN, SYDVKM. The CDR3 spans 15 residues. Here the CDR3 DNA reads TGTGCCAGCATCCAAAGGGGACAGATCAACACTGAAGCTTTCTTT. Encoded protein: CASIQRGQINTEAFF. The whole variable domain, filled in from reference TRBV28 and TRBJ1-1, reads DVKVTQSSRYLVKRTGEKVFLECVQDMDHENMFWYRQDPGLGLRLIYFSYDVKMKEKGDIPEGYSVSREKKERFSLILESASTNQTSMYLCASIQRGQINTEAFFGQGTRLTVV.

V usage is TRBV30 and J usage is TRBJ2-1, with 7 bases lining up with TRBD1. J lost 3 bases, V lost 4 bases, and 3 bases had no gene match. The CDR3 sequence is 13 residues long. CDR1 is GTSNPN, CDR2 SVGIG, per germline (reference sequence). CDR3 region: CAWNRDSYNEQFF. In DNA, the CDR3 is TGTGCCTGGAACCGGGACAGCTACAATGAGCAGTTCTTC.

As DNA, the CDR3 is TGTGCCAGCAGTAGGGCAAGCGGGGGGGCATCCAATGAGCAGTTCTTC. Its translation: CASSRASGGASNEQFF. This chain uses TRBV2 with TRBJ2-1; 10 positions match TRBD2. V gave up 5 bases and J gave up 6 bases; unmatched junction bases: 10. Germline-derived CDR1 and CDR2 are SNHLY and FYNNEI. The CDR3 runs to 16 residues.

V and J are TRBV5-6 and TRBJ2-2, with TRBD1 as a possible D gene (5 bases). Germline CDR1 reads SGHDT; CDR2 reads YYEEEE. This CDR3 region has 17 residues. The V gene lost 0 bases and the J gene lost 2 bases, with 14 bases spanning the gap. The CDR3 coding sequence is TGTGCCAGCAGCTTGGCCCTGGGGCAGGCTAACACCGGGGAGCTGTTTTTT. Protein: CASSLALGQANTGELFF.

The gene calls are TRBV11-1 and TRBJ2-7; TRBD1 agrees at 9 bases. The CDR3 is 18 amino acids. Germline V lookup: CDR1 SGHAT, CDR2 FQDESV (reference sequence). Unmatched junction bases numbered 16, after V lost 4 bases and J lost 3 bases. The CDR3 reads CASSWGAAGTGSFYEQYF. As DNA, the CDR3 is TGTGCCAGCAGCTGGGGCGCCGCCGGGACAGGGTCGTTCTACGAGCAGTACTTC.